Listed below are T cell receptor beta chains from one sample, sequenced in a study of radiotherapy plus CTLA-4 blockade in lung cancer. Assay: immunoSEQ multiplex PCR; the TCRdb copy retains only in-frame clones and omits some. The table records around 24,000 clones, about three quarters of them present only once. Material: peripheral blood, obtained from a patient treated with radiotherapy plus ipilimumab. Receptor source: a human donor with non-small cell lung cancer who had stable disease on radiotherapy plus ipilimumab. Each CDR3 is given with its conserved first and last residue. Fields, in order: D gene, J gene, V gene, clone size, CDR3 protein, CDR3 DNA. D genes are given only for firm matches. A clone size is listed for some rows: how often the clone was seen (once, few, many), or a class if it is expanded.

>-|TRBJ1-1|TRBV5-1|-
CASSFTRDMNTEAFF
TGCGCCAGCAGCTTTACCAGGGATATGAACACTGAAGCTTTCTTT
>TRBD1|TRBJ1-2|TRBV18|-
CASSPSLLQGIRDYYGYTF
TGTGCCAGCTCACCCTCCCTCTTACAGGGGATTCGGGATTACTATGGCTACACCTTC
>-|TRBJ2-7|TRBV5-8|once
CASTKQGSYEQYF
TGTGCCAGCACCAAACAGGGTTCCTACGAGCAGTACTTC
>-|TRBJ2-1|TRBV5-4|-
CASSSNRRGRNNEQFF
TGTGCCAGCAGCTCCAACCGGCGGGGTCGTAACAATGAGCAGTTCTTC
>-|TRBJ1-2|TRBV27|-
CATRHPANYGYTF
TGTGCCACCCGTCACCCAGCAAACTATGGCTACACCTTC
>-|TRBJ1-1|TRBV19|once
CASSMGFRVSGTEAFF
TGTGCCAGTAGTATGGGGTTCAGAGTCTCGGGCACTGAAGCTTTCTTT
>-|TRBJ2-2|TRBV6-1|few
CASSSSASGTGELFF
TGTGCCAGCAGTAGCAGTGCCTCTGGGACCGGGGAGCTGTTTTTT
>-|TRBJ2-7|TRBV7-8|-
CASSSLLGTYEQYF
TGTGCCAGCAGCTCCCTACTAGGGACCTACGAGCAGTACTTC
>-|TRBJ1-3|TRBV6-6|-
CASSPKGGSSGNTIYF
TGTGCCAGCAGTCCGAAGGGGGGGAGCTCTGGAAACACCATATATTTT
>-|TRBJ1-3|TRBV6-6|-
CASSYRGYSGNTIYF
TGTGCCAGCAGTTATAGGGGCTACTCTGGAAACACCATATATTTT
>TRBD2|TRBJ2-7|TRBV9|-
CASSVSSGRSYEQYF
TGTGCCAGCAGCGTATCTAGCGGGAGATCCTACGAGCAGTACTTC
>-|TRBJ2-3|TRBV2|-
CASSAQGFSTDTQYF
TGTGCCAGCAGTGCTCAAGGGTTTAGCACAGATACGCAGTATTTT
>TRBD1|TRBJ2-7|TRBV14|-
CASSQVRTGSYEQYF
TGTGCCAGCAGCCAAGTTAGGACAGGCTCCTACGAGCAGTACTTC
>-|TRBJ2-5|TRBV28|few
CASRRGSAFRETQYF
TGTGCCAGCCGAAGAGGGAGTGCCTTTAGAGAGACCCAGTACTTC
>TRBD1|TRBJ1-1|TRBV28|-
CASSLGRQGREAFF
TGTGCCAGCAGTTTAGGGAGACAGGGGCGTGAAGCTTTCTTT
>TRBD1|TRBJ2-3|TRBV7-9|once
CAFRTGATDTQYF
TGTGCCTTCCGGACAGGGGCCACAGATACGCAGTATTTT
>TRBD1|TRBJ2-1|TRBV7-8|-
CACDGGQGTYLSSYNEQFF
TGTGCCTGTGATGGTGGACAGGGGACCTATTTGAGCTCCTACAATGAGCAGTTCTTC
>TRBD2|TRBJ2-2|TRBV7-2|-
CASSFSGRNSGELFF
TGTGCCAGCAGTTTTAGCGGGAGGAACAGCGGGGAGCTGTTTTTT